This T cell receptor beta chain was sequenced during a study of blood T cell repertoires in COVID-19. The wider study: Acute and convalescent COVID-19 samples came from the United States, Italy and Spain. T cells, B-cell-depleted T cells, or PBMCs provided the cDNA or gDNA that served as material.

The CDR3 runs 14 residues. Deletions cut 3 bases from V and 3 bases from J, with 9 bases between. Germline V gene sequence: CDR1 LNHDA, CDR2 SQIVND (reference sequence). Original processing methods: Using reference gene primer amplification, nucleated cell counts were estimated. Only in-frame clones appear in the TCRdb table, and some are missing; sequencing was by immunoSEQ multiplex PCR. V and J calls and clone size are as listed in that table; D and trimming were resolved from the DNA. Altogether about 180,000 clones are present, roughly 84% being singletons, with the ten largest covering 1.5% to 1.7%. This clone was seen a single time.

The specimen sequenced was peripheral blood. This chain connects TRBV19 to TRBJ2-1; possible D gene TRBD2, 6 bases. The receptor was isolated from a human donor in a cohort sampled during active COVID-19. Written as DNA, the CDR3 is TGTGCCAGTAGTATGGTGGAGGGCTACAATGAGCAGTTCTTC. It is translated as CASSMVEGYNEQFF.